At least ten counts were recorded for the clone carrying this T cell receptor beta chain. The CDR3 length is 15 residues. CDR1 and CDR2 (germline): SGHTA, FQGNSA. Trimming cost V 5 bases and J 2 bases; bases outside gene matches: 6. The entry originates in a study of T-cell reconstitution after alpha-beta-depleted transplantation in children. The library targeted TCRbeta and was prepared with unique molecular identifiers. TCRdb used MiXCR to reprocess the PCR reads, holding one entry per CDR3 protein. The data hold about 270,000 distinct CDR3 sequences, with approximately 9.6% observed a single time. This sequence originates from a human donor who donated a stem cell graft to a child with SCID. The chain couples TRBV7-2 to TRBJ2-3, with 8 nucleotides matching TRBD2. The specimen comprised PBMCs from the stem cell graft donor, sampled from the stem cell graft. CDR3 residues: CASSAGGLSTDTQYF. In DNA form, the CDR3 reads TGTGCCAGCAGCGCGGGGGGACTCTCCACAGATACGCAGTATTTT.